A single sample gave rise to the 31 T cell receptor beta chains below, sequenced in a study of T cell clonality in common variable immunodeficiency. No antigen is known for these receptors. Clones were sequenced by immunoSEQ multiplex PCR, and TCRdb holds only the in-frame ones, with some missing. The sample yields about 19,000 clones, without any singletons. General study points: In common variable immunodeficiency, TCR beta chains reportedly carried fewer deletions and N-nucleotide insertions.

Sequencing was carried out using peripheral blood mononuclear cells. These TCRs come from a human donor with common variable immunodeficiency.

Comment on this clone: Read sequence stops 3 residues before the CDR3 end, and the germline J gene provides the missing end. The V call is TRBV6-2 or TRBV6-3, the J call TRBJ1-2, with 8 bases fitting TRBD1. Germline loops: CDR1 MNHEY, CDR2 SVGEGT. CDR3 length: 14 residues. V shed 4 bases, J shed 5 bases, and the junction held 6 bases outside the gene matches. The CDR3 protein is CASSSLGQGYGYTF. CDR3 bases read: TGTGCCAGCAGTTCCCTTGGACAGGGATATGGC.

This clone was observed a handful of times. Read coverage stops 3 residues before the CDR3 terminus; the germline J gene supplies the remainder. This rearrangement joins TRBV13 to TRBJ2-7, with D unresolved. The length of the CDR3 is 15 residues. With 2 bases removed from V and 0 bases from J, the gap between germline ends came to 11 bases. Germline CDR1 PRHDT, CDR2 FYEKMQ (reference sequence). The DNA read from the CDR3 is TGTGCCAGCAGCTTACGCTTGCGGAGCTCCTACGAG. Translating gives CASSLRLRSSYE. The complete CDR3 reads CASSLRLRSSYEQYF.

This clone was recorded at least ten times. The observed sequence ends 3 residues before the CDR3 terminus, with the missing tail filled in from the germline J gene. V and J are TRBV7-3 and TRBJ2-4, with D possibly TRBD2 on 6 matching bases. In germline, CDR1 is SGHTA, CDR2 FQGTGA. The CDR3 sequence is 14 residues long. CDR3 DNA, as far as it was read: TGTGCCAGCAGCCTCAGAGGACTAAGTACATCT. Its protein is CASSLRGLSTS. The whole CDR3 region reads CASSLRGLSTSQYF.

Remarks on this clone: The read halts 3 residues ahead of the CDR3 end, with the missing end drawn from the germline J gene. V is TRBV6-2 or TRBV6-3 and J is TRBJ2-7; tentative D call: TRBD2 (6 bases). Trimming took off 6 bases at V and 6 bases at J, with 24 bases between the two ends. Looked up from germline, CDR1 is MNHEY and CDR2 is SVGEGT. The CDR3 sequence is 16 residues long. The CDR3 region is CASRDSTGTWLGEQYF. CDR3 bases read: TGTGCCAGCAGAGACTCTACCGGGACTTGGTTGGGCGAG.

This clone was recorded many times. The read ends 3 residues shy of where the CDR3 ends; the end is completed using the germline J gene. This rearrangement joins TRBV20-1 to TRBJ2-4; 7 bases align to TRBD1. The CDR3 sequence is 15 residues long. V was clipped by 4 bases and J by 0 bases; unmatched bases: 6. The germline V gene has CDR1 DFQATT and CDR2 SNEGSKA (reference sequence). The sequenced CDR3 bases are TGCAGTGCTATCCGGGACAGACAAGCCAAAAACATT. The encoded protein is CSAIRDRQAKNI. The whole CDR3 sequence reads CSAIRDRQAKNIQYF.

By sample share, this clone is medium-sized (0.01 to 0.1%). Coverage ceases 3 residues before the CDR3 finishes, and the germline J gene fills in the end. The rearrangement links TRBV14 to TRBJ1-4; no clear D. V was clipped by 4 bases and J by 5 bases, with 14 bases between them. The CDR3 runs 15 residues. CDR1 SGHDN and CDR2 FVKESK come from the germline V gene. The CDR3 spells CASSRKQRVNEKLFF. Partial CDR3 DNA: TGTGCCAGCAGCCGGAAACAACGGGTGAATGAAAAA.

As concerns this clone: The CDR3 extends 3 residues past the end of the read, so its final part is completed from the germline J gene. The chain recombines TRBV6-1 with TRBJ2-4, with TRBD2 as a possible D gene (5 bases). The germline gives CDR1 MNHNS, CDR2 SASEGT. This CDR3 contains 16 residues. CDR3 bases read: TGTGCCAGCAGTGAAGCGCGAGGCGGGCAAACTTGGGTT. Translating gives CASSEARGGQTWV. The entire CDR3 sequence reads CASSEARGGQTWVQYF.

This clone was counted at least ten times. The CDR3 DNA, read in part, is TGTGCCAGCAGCTTAGCGCTAGGGATCCTGGGGGGAGAGACC. Encoded protein: CASSLALGILGGET. The whole CDR3 protein is CASSLALGILGGETQYF. J is TRBJ2-5 and V is TRBV7-6; D is possibly TRBD2 (6 bases). The read ends 3 residues shy of where the CDR3 ends; the end is completed using the germline J gene. V was clipped by 0 bases and J by 4 bases, with 18 bases between them. Per germline, CDR1 SGHVS and CDR2 FNYEAQ. The CDR3 spans 17 residues.

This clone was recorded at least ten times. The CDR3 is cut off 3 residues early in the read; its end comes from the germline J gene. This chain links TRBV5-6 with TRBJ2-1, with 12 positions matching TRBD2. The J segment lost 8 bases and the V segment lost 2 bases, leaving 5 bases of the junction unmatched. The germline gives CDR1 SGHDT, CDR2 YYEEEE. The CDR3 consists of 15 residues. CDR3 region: CASSFASGRAHEQFF. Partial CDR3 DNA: TGTGCCAGCAGCTTCGCTAGCGGGAGGGCCCATGAG.

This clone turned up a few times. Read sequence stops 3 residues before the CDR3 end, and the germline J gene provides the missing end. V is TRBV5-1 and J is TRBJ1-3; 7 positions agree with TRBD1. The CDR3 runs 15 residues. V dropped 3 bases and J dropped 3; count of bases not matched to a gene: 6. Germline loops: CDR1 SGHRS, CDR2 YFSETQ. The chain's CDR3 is CASSWTSGGGNTIYF. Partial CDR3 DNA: TGCGCCAGCAGCTGGACATCAGGGGGTGGAAACACC.

This CDR3 reads CASSPSSGGGDTQYF. The part of the CDR3 DNA that was read is TGTGCCAGCTCACCCTCTAGCGGGGGAGGAGATACG. V and J are TRBV18 and TRBJ2-3, with TRBD2 identical over 10 bases. The read halts 3 residues ahead of the CDR3 end, with the missing end drawn from the germline J gene. Trimming cost V 3 bases and J 5 bases; bases outside gene matches: 5. The CDR3 extends over 15 amino acids. CDR1 is KGHSH, CDR2 LQKENI, per germline. Complete variable domain (other parts from reference TRBV18 and TRBJ2-3): NAGVMQNPRHLVRRRGQEARLRCSPMKGHSHVYWYRQLPEEGLKFMVYLQKENIIDESGMPKERFSAEFPKEGPSILRIQQVVRGDSAAYFCASSPSSGGGDTQYFGPGTRLTVL.

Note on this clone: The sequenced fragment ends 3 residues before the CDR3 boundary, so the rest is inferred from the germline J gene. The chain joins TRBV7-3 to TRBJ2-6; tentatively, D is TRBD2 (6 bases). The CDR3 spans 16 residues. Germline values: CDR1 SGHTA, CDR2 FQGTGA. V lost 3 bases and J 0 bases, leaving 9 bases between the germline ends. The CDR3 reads CASSLRGLSGANVLTF. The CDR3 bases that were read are TGTGCCAGCAGCTTGCGGGGCCTCTCTGGGGCCAACGTC.

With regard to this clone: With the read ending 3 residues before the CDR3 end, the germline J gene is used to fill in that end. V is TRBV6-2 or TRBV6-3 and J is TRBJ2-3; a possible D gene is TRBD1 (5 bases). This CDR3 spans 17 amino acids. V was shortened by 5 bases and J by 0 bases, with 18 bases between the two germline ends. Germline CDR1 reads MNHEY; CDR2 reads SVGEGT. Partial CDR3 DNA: TGTGCCAGCAGTATACAGGAAGAGAAAATCAGCACAGATACG. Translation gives CASSIQEEKISTDT. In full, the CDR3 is CASSIQEEKISTDTQYF.

CDR3 DNA, as far as it was read: TGTGCCAGCACTTCCCTATCCACCAAAGAGACC. Its translation is CASTSLSTKET. The CDR3, in full, reads CASTSLSTKETQYF. The V and J genes are TRBV7-9 and TRBJ2-5; D unresolved. The CDR3 extends 3 residues past the end of the read, so its final part is completed from the germline J gene. V lost 7 bases to trimming and J lost 3 bases, with 15 bases between them. Germline lookup yields CDR1 SEHNR and CDR2 FQNEAQ (reference sequence). This CDR3 has 14 amino acids.

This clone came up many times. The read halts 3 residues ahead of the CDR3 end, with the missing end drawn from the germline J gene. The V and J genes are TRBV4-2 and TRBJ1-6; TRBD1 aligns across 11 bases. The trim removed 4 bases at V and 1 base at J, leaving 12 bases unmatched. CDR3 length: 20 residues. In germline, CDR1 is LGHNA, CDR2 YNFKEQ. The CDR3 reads CASSPVPGQGVYSYNSPLHF. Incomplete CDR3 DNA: TGTGCCAGCAGCCCCGTCCCGGGACAGGGGGTATATTCCTATAATTCACCC.

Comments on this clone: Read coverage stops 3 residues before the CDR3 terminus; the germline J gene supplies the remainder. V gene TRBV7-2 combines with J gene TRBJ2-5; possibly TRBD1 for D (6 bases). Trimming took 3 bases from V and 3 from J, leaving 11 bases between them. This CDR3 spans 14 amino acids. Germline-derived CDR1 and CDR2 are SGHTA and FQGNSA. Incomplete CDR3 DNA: TGTGCCAGCAGCTTTGGATCAGGGGAAGAGACC. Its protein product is CASSFGSGEET. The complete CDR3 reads CASSFGSGEETQYF.

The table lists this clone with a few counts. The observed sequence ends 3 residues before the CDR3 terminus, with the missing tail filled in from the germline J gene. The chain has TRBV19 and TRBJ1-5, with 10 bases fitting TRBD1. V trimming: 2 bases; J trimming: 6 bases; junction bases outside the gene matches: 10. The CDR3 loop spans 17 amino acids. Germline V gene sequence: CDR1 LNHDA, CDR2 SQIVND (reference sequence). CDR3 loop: CASSILQGTGVAQPQHF. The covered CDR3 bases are TGTGCCAGTAGTATATTACAGGGGACAGGGGTAGCTCAGCCC.

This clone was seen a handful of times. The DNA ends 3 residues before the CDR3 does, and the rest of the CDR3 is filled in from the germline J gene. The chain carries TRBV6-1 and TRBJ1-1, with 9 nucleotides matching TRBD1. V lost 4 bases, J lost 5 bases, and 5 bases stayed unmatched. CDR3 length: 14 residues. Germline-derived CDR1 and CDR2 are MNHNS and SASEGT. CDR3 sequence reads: CASSAQGAWTEAFF. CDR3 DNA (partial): TGTGCCAGCAGTGCACAGGGGGCCTGGACTGAA.

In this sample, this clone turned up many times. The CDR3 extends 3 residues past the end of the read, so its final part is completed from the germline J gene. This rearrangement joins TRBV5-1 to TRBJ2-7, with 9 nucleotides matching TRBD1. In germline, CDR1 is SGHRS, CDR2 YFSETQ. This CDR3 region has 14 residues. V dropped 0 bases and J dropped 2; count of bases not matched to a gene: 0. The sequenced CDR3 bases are TGCGCCAGCAGCTTGGGACAGGGGGCCTACGAG. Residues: CASSLGQGAYE. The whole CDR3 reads CASSLGQGAYEQYF.

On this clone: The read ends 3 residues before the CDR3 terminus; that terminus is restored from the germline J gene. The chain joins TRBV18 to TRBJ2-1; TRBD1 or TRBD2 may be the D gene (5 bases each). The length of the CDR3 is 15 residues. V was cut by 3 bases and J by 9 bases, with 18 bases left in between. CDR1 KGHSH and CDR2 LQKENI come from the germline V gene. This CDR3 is CASSPGALEGGEQFF. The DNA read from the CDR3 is TGTGCCAGCTCACCTGGGGCACTCGAGGGTGGTGAG.

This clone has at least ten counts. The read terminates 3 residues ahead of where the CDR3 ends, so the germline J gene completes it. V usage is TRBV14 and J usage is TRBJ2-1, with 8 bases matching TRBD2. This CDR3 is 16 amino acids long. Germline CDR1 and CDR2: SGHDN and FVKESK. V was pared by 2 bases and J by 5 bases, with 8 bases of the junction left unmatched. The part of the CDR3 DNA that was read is TGTGCCAGCAGCCAACTAGGACTAGCCTTCCACAATGAG. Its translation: CASSQLGLAFHNE. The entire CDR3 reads CASSQLGLAFHNEQFF.

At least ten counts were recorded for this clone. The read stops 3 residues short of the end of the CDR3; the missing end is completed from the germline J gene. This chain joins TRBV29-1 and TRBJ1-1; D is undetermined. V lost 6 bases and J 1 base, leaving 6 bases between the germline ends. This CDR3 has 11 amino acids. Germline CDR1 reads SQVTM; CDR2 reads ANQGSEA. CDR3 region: CSVLANTEAFF. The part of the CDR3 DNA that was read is TGCAGCGTCCTGGCGAACACTGAA.

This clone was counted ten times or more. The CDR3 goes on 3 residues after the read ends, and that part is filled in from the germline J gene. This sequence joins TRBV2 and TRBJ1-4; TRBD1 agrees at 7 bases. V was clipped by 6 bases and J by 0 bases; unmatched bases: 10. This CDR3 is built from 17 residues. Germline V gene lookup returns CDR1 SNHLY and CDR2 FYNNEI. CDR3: CASRGTADYTTNEKLFF. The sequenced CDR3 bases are TGTGCCAGCAGGGGGACAGCCGATTACACAACTAATGAAAAA. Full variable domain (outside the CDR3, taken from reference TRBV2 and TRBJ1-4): EPEVTQTPSHQVTQMGQEVILRCVPISNHLYFYWYRQILGQKVEFLVSFYNNEISEKSEIFDDQFSVERPDGSNFTLKIRSTKLEDSAMYFCASRGTADYTTNEKLFFGSGTQLSVL.

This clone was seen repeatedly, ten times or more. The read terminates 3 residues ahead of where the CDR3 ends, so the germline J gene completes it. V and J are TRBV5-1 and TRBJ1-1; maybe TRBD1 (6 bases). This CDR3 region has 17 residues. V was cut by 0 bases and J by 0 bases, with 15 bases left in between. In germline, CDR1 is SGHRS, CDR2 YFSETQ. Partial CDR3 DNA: TGCGCCAGCAGCTTGGGGCCCCGAACAGGGATGAACACTGAA. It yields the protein CASSLGPRTGMNTE. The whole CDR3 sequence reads CASSLGPRTGMNTEAFF. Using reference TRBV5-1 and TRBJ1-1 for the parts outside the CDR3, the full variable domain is KAGVTQTPRYLIKTRGQQVTLSCSPISGHRSVSWYQQTPGQGLQFLFEYFSETQRNKGNFPGRFSGRQFSNSRSEMNVSTLELGDSALYLCASSLGPRTGMNTEAFFGQGTRLTVV.

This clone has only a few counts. CDR3 DNA, as far as it was read: TGTGCCAGCAGCGGCGCAGATCGGGGTGGC. Translating gives CASSGADRGG. The full CDR3 protein is CASSGADRGGYTF. V and J are TRBV7-9 and TRBJ1-2, with unresolved D. The read falls 3 residues short of the CDR3 end, and the missing part is taken from the germline J gene. CDR3 length: 13 amino acids. Trimming left V 5 bases short and J 7 bases short, with 14 bases between. The germline gives CDR1 SEHNR, CDR2 FQNEAQ (reference sequence).

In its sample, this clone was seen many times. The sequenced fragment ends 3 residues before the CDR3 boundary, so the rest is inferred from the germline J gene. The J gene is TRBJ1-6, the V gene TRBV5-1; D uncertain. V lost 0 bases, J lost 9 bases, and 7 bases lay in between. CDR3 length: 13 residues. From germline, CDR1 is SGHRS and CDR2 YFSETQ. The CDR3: CASSLGAISPLHF. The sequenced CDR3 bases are TGCGCCAGCAGCTTGGGAGCGATTTCACCC.

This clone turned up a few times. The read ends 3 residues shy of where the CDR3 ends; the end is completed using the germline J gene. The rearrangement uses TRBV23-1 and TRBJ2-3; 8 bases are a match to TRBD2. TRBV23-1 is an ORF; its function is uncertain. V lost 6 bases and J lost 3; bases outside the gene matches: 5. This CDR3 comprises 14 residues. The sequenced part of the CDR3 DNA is TGCGCCAGCAGACTACTAGCGGCGACAGATACG. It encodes CASRLLAATDT. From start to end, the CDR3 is CASRLLAATDTQYF.

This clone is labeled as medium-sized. The DNA read from the CDR3 is TGCAGTGCGAAAGGGTGGGGTCTAGCGGAAGAGACC. Its protein product is CSAKGWGLAEET. In full, the CDR3 is CSAKGWGLAEETQYF. V and J are TRBV20-1 and TRBJ2-5; 7 bases fit TRBD2. The sequenced fragment ends 3 residues before the CDR3 boundary, so the rest is inferred from the germline J gene. The CDR3 totals 15 residues. Germline CDR1 is DFQATT and CDR2 is SNEGSKA (reference sequence). Trimming cost V 6 bases and J 3 bases; bases outside gene matches: 13.

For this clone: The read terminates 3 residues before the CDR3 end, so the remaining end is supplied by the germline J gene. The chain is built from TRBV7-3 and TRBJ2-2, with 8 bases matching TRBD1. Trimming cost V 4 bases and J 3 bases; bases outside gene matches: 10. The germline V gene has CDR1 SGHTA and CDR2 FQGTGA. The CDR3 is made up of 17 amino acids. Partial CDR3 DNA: TGTGCCAGCAGCTCAGAATTCAGGGGGCGGGACACCGGGGAG. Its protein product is CASSSEFRGRDTGE. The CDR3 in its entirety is CASSSEFRGRDTGELFF.

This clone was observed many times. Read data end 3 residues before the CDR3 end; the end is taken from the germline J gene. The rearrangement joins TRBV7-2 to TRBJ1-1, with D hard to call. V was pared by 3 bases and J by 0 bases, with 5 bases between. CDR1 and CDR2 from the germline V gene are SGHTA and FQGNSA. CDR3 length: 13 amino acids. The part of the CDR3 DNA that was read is TGTGCCAGCAGCTTTTATTTGAACACTGAA. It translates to CASSFYLNTE. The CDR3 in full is CASSFYLNTEAFF.

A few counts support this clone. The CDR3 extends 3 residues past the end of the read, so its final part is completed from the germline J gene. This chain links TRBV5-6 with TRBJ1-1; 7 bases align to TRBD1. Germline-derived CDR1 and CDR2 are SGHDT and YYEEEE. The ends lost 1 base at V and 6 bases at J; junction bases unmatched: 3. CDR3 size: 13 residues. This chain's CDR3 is CASSLFGTAEAFF. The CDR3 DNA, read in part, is TGTGCCAGCAGCTTGTTTGGGACAGCTGAA.